This TCR beta chain originates from a study of human versus mouse CDR3 diversity and MHC coevolution. The assay was immunoSEQ multiplex PCR, and TCRdb's table has in-frame clones only and misses some. The repertoire holds more than 55,000 clones, with around 94% as singletons. Worth noting for this clone: Its matching antigen is unknown.

The CDR3 spans 14 residues. CDR1 and CDR2 (germline): LGHNT, FRNRAP. The junction had 5 bases not matched to a gene; V was cut back by 3 bases and J by 6 bases. General study findings and limits: The lowest clonal inequality scores came from two of three human donors.

The V gene is TRBV12-5, the J gene TRBJ2-7; 10 bases agree with TRBD1. This TCR came from a person in their 60s in good health. The material sequenced was naive CD4+ T cells from blood. Subset meaning: CD45RO-negative CD62L-positive naive CD4 T cells. CDR3 in DNA: TGTGCTAGTGGTTTTTGGACAGGGGGTCGCGAGCAGTACTTC. It codes for CASGFWTGGREQYF.